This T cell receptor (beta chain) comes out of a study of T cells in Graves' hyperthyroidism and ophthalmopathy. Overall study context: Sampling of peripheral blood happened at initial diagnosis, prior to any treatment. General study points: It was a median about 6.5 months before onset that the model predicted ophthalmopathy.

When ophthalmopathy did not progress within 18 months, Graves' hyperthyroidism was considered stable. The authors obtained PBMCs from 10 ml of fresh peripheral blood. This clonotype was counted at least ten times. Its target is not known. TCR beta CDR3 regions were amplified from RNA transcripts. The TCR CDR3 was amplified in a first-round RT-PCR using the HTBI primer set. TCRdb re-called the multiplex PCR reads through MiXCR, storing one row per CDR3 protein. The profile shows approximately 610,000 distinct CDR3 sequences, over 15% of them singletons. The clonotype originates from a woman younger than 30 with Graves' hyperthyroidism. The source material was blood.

The CDR3 loop reads CASSVTGTASTYEQYF. The DNA of the CDR3 is TGTGCCAGCAGTGTTACAGGGACAGCCTCTACCTACGAGCAGTACTTC. The chain combines TRBV6-1 with TRBJ2-7; 7 nucleotides agree with TRBD1. Germline trimming cut 4 bases from V and 2 bases from J; bases unmatched to any gene: 11. There are 16 residues in the CDR3. CDR1 is MNHNS and CDR2 is SASEGT in the germline V gene.